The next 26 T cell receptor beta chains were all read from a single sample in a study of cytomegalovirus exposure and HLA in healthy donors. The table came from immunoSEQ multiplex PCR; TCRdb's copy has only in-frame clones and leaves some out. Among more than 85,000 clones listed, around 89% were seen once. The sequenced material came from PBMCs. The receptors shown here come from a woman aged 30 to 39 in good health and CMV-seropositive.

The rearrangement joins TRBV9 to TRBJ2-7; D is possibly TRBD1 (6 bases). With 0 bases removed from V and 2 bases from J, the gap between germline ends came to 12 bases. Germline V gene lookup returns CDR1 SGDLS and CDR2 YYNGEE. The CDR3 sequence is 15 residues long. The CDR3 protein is CASSVGQGRAYEQYF. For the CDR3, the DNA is TGTGCCAGCAGCGTAGGGCAGGGGAGAGCCTACGAGCAGTACTTC.

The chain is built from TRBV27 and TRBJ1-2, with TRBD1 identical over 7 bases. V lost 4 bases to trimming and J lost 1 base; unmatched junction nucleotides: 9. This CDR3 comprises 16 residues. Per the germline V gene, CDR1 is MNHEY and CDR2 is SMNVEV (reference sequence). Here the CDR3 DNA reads TGTGCCAGCAGTTCGCTCCCCCGACAGGGTAACTATGGCTACACCTTC. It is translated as CASSSLPRQGNYGYTF.

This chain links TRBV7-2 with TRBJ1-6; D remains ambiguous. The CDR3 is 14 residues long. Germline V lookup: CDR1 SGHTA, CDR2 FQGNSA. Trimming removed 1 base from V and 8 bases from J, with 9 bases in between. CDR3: CASSLGADYSPLHF. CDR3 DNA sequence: TGTGCCAGCAGCTTAGGGGCAGATTATTCACCCCTCCACTTT.

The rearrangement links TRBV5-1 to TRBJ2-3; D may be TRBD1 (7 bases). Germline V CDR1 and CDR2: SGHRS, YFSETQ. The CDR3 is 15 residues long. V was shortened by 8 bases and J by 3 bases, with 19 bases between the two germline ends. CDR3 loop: CASRRRGDETDTQYF. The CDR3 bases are TGCGCCAGTCGTCGCAGGGGGGATGAGACAGATACGCAGTATTTT.

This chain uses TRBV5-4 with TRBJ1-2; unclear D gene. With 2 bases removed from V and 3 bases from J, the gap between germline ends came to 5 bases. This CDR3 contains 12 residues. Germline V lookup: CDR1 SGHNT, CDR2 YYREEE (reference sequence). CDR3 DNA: TGTGCCAGCAGCTTCGGGTACTATGGCTACACCTTC. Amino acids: CASSFGYYGYTF.

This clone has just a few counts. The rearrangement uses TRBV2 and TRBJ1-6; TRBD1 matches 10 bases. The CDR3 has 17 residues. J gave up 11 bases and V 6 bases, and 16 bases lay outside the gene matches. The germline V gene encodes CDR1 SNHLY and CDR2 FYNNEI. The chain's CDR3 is CASSRGGTGVILTPLHF. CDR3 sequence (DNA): TGTGCCAGCAGCAGAGGCGGGACAGGGGTTATCCTGACACCCCTCCACTTT.

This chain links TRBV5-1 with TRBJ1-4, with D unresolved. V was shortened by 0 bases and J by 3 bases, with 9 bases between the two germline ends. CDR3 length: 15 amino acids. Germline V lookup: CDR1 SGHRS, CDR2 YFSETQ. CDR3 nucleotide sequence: TGCGCCAGCAGCTTGGTGGGCAGCCCTAATGAAAAACTGTTTTTT. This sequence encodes CASSLVGSPNEKLFF.

CDR3 in DNA: TGTGCCAGCAGCCGAAACGGACAGGGAGGGAACGAGCAGTACTTC. This gives the protein CASSRNGQGGNEQYF. The chain uses TRBV11-3 and TRBJ2-7; D perhaps matches TRBD1 (8 bases). Germline V gives CDR1 SGHNT, CDR2 YENEEA. Between the trimmed V and J ends, which lost 5 bases and 5 bases, there was a span of 19 bases. There are 15 residues in the CDR3. Together with reference TRBV11-3 and TRBJ2-7, the CDR3 gives the full variable domain: EAGVVQSPRYKIIEKKQPVAFWCNPISGHNTLYWYLQNLGQGPELLIRYENEEAVDDSQLPKDRFSAERLKGVDSTLKIQPAELGDSAVYLCASSRNGQGGNEQYFGPGTRLTVT.

The CDR3 is CASSSGGWVETQYF. In DNA form, the CDR3 reads TGTGCCAGCAGCTCAGGGGGCTGGGTAGAGACCCAGTACTTC. The chain recombines TRBV7-2 with TRBJ2-5; 8 nucleotides line up with TRBD1. The CDR3 totals 14 residues. Germline CDR1 and CDR2: SGHTA and FQGNSA. V trimming: 4 bases; J trimming: 4 bases; junction bases outside the gene matches: 5.

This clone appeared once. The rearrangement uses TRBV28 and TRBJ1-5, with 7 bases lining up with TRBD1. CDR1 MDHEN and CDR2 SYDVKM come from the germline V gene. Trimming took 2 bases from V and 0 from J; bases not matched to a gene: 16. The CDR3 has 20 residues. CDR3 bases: TGTGCCAGCAGTTTACCCTTACAGGGGAAAGGGCGTAGTAGCAATCAGCCCCAGCATTTT. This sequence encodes CASSLPLQGKGRSSNQPQHF.

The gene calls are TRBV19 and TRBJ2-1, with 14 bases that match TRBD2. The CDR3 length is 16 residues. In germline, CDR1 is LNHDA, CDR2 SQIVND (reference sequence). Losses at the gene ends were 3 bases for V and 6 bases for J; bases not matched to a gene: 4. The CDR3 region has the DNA TGTGCCAGTAGTATCCAGGGACTAGCGGGAGTCAATGAGCAGTTCTTC. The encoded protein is CASSIQGLAGVNEQFF.

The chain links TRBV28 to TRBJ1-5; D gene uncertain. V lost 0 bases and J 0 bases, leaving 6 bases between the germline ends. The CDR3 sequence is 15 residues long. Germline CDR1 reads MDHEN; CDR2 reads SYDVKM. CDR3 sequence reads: CASSLWQHSNQPQHF. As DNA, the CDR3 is TGTGCCAGCAGTTTATGGCAACATAGCAATCAGCCCCAGCATTTT. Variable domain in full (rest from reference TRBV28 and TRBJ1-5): DVKVTQSSRYLVKRTGEKVFLECVQDMDHENMFWYRQDPGLGLRLIYFSYDVKMKEKGDIPEGYSVSREKKERFSLILESASTNQTSMYLCASSLWQHSNQPQHFGDGTRLSIL.

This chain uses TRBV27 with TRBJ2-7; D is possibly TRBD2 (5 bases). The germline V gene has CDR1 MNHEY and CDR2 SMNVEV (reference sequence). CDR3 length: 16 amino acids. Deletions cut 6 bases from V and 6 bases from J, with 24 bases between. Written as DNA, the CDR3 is TGTGCCAGCAGCTTTAGACCCGTCCCCGGGGTTATCGAGCAGTACTTC. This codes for CASSFRPVPGVIEQYF.

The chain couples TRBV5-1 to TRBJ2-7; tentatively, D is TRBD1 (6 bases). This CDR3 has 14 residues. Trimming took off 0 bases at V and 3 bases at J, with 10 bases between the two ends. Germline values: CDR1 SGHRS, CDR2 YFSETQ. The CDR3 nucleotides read TGCGCCAGCAGCTTGGTCCCGGACAGCTACGAGCAGTACTTC. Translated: CASSLVPDSYEQYF.

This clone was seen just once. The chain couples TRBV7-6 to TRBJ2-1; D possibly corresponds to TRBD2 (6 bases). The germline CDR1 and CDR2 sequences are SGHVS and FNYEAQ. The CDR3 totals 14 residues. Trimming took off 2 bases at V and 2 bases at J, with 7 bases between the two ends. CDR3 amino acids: CASSLRGTYNEQFF. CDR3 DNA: TGTGCCAGCAGCTTACGCGGGACCTACAATGAGCAGTTCTTC.

Here the CDR3 reads CASSLSQGANEQFF. In DNA, the CDR3 is TGTGCCAGCAGCTTAAGCCAGGGGGCTAATGAGCAGTTCTTC. V usage is TRBV5-6 and J usage is TRBJ2-1; 8 positions match TRBD1. V lost 2 bases and J lost 7; bases outside the gene matches: 5. The length of the CDR3 is 14 residues. Germline V gene lookup returns CDR1 SGHDT and CDR2 YYEEEE.

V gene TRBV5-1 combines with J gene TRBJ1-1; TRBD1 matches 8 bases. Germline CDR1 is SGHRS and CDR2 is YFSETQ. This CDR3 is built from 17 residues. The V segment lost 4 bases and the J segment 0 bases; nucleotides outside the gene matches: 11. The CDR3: CASSLKGTGGLNTEAFF. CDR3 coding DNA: TGCGCCAGCAGCCTAAAAGGGACAGGAGGATTGAACACTGAAGCTTTCTTT.

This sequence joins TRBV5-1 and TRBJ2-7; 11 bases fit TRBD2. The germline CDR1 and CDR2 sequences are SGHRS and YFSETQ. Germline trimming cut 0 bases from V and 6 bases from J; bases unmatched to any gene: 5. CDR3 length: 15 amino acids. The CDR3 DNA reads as TGCGCCAGCAGCTTGGAAACTAGCGGGAGTAGCGAGCAGTACTTC. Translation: CASSLETSGSSEQYF.

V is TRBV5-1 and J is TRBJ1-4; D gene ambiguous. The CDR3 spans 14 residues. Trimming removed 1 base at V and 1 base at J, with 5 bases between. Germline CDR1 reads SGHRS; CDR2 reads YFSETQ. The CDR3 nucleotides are TGCGCCAGCAGCTTGAGCCAAACTAATGAAAAACTGTTTTTT. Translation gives CASSLSQTNEKLFF.

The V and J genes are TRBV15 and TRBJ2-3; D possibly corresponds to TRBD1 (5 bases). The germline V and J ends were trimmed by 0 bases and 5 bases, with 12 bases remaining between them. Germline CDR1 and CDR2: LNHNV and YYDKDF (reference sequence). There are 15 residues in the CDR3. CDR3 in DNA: TGTGCCACCAGCAGAGAAAAGGGGCTTGGAGATACGCAGTATTTT. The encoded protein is CATSREKGLGDTQYF.

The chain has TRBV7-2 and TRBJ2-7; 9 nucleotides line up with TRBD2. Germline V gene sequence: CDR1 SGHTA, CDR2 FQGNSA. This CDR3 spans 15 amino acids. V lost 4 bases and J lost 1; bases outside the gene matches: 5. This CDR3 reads CASSSFSGSSYEQYF. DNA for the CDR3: TGTGCCAGCAGCTCCTTTAGCGGGAGTTCCTACGAGCAGTACTTC.

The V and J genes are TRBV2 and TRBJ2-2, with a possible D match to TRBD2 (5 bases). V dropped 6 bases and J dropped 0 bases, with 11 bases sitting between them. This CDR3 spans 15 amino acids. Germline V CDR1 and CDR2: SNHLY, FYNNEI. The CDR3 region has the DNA TGTGCCAGCAGGGGGAGCATAACGAACACCGGGGAGCTGTTTTTT. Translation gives CASRGSITNTGELFF.

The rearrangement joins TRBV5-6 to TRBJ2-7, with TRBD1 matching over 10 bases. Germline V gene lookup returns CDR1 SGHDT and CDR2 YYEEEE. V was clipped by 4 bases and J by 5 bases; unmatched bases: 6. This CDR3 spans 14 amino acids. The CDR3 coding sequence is TGTGCCAGCAGCAGGTGGACAGGGGGGGACGAGCAGTACTTC. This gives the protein CASSRWTGGDEQYF.

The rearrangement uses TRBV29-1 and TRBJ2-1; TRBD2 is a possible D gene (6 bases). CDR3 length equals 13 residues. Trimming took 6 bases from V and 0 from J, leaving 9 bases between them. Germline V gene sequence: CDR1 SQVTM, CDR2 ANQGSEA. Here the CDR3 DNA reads TGCAGCGTCGGGACTTTCTCCTACAATGAGCAGTTCTTC. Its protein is CSVGTFSYNEQFF.

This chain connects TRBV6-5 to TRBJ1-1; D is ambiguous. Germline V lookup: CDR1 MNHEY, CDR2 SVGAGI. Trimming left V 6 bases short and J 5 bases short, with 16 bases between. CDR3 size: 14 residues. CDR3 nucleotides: TGTGCCAGCAGCATCGGCGGGAGGACGACTGAAGCTTTCTTT. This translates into CASSIGGRTTEAFF.

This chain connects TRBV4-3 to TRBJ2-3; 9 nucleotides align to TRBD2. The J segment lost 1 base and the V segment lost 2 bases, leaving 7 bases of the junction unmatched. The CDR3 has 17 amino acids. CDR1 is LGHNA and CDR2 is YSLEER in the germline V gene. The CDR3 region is CASSQSPSSGGTDTQYF. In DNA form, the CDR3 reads TGCGCCAGCAGCCAATCCCCCTCTAGCGGGGGCACAGATACGCAGTATTTT.